This T cell receptor beta chain was captured in a study of identical twins. General study results and limits: In monozygotic twins, models underestimated the sharing of out-of-frame TCR alpha. The study drew conclusions from cross-sectional statistical analysis, not from following the same donors.

Each cDNA held unique molecular identifiers, and template switching gave it a universal primer site. TCRdb redid the calling of the 5' RACE reads with MiXCR, one entry per CDR3 protein. This sample has 1.5 million to 2 million distinct CDR3 sequences, with less than 40% found just once. This clonotype turned up a few times. The antigen is undetermined. Per the germline V gene, CDR1 is SGDLS and CDR2 is YYNGEE. V was shortened by 0 bases and J by 5 bases, with 14 bases between the two germline ends. CDR3 length equals 15 residues. The V gene is TRBV9, the J gene TRBJ2-5, with D tentatively TRBD1 or TRBD2 (5 bases each). Sequenced material: cord blood. The receptor was derived from a newborn girl in good health. CDR3 in amino acids: CASSVGDSWGETQYF. CDR3 nucleotide sequence: TGTGCCAGCAGCGTAGGCGACAGCTGGGGGGAGACCCAGTACTTC. Using reference TRBV9 and TRBJ2-5 for the parts outside the CDR3, the full variable domain is DSGVTQTPKHLITATGQRVTLRCSPRSGDLSVYWYQQSLDQGLQFLIQYYNGEERAKGNILERFSAQQFPDLHSELNLSSLELGDSALYFCASSVGDSWGETQYFGPGTRLLVL.